The source of this T cell receptor (beta chain) is a study of radiation and T cells in renal cell carcinoma (dated by TCRdb to the early 2020s). At the level of the whole study: Samples came from a clinical trial, in which primary renal cell carcinomas received 15 Gy stereotactic body radiation therapy followed by nephrectomy 4 weeks later. In total, 50 to 55 samples, comprising 26 tumors and approximately 27 peripheral blood samples, were subjected to TCR beta sequencing. Across all 53 samples, 4,000,000 or so unique CDR3 nucleotide sequences, encoding approximately 2.5 million unique CDR3 amino acid sequences, were identified.

TCR beta libraries were generated from genomic DNA with the immunoSEQ kit, following the manufacturer's recommendations. For library preparation, a first multiplex PCR was performed with proprietary primers, followed by a second PCR in which unique barcodes were added, and bead cleanups were performed after each round. Each sample batch included a kit-provided positive control reaction and a negative control reaction. The final libraries were assessed on an Agilent 4200 TapeStation D1000 ScreenTape, pooled by volume, and quantified by qPCR. Sequencing was performed on an Illumina NextSeq500 with a MidOutput 150-cycle cartridge, and 156 Read1 and 15 Index1 cycles were run with kit custom primers. The pooled library was loaded at approximately 0.92 pM with about 20% PhiX control spiked in. In the authors' own workflow: Vendor-processed data were analyzed in R, with a clonotype defined as all T cells sharing the same CDR3 nucleotide sequence. For clone abundance analyses, frequencies were normalized to the 10,000 most abundant clones in each sample. Before analysis, public T cell clones were removed, and these numbered fewer than six per sample on average. Tumor-enriched clonotypes and baseline blood-enriched clonotypes were defined as those with an abundance difference of at least 32-fold between compartments. A beta-binomial differential abundance model was used to identify clonotypes that were expanded or contracted between blood time points. The Baroni-Urbani and Buser coefficient was used to measure tumor-blood repertoire similarity, and groups were compared with two-tailed Wilcoxon tests in R. TCRdb obtained this table from immuneACCESS and retained in-frame rearrangements with V and J assigned. These tables miss some clones; where compared with another copy, unresolved V genes account for less than half of the shortfall, and the remainder is unexplained. The V and J calls and clone size come from that table; D and trimming were worked out from the DNA. The sample profile shows approximately 110,000 clones; 80% to 85% of them were found once. Of the sample, around 3% falls within the top ten clones.

General findings and caveats noted by the study authors: An increase in top tumor clonotypes in blood was observed from baseline to 2 weeks post-radiation, followed by contraction by 4 weeks, which was taken to suggest transient expansion of tumor-resident clones. Effects of radiation dose or scheduling on the TCR repertoire could not be addressed with the single-armed trial design. Blood repertoire dynamics were not followed beyond 4 weeks after treatment. Because pretreatment tumor biopsies were not available, the study could not determine whether clonotypes were already present within the tumor at baseline.

The germline ends are 28 bases apart after V is trimmed by 10 bases and J by 13 bases. Measured from the cysteine to the phenylalanine, the CDR3 is 15 residues long. Only the CDR3 portion is preserved as DNA: 45 bases, with reading frame beginning at the first base. Taken from the germline V gene, the CDR1 and CDR2 loops are MDHEN and SYDVKM. In the paper's terms, the time point label means: baseline pretreatment blood. The label giving this sample's treatment or condition can be read as: 15 Gy SBRT to primary tumor, nephrectomy 4 weeks later. Serial peripheral blood from radiation-treated patients was sampled at baseline, 2 weeks and 4 weeks after SBRT to track tumor-enriched clonotypes. Every patient had renal cell carcinoma of clear cell pathology. The QIAamp DNA Blood Mini Kit (Qiagen) was used to prepare genomic DNA for TCR sequencing. Samples were included in the analyses only if all quality control checks were passed.

A word on this clone: Its antigen has not been determined. No base quality information exists; no much larger clone differs at one position.

The sequence was collected from an older woman with renal cell carcinoma. Recombination joined TRBV28 with TRBJ1-4; 6 matching bases give a weak D call of TRBD1. The material was blood, obtained from a patient whose treatment included radiotherapy and nephrectomy. The DNA sequence is TGTGCCACCCAAGGAACCGGGACCTCTATAGGGGGACTGTTTTTT. It specifies CATQGTGTSIGGLFF. The full variable domain, with segments outside the CDR3 supplied by the reference TRBV28 and TRBJ1-4 proteins, appears as DVKVTQSSRYLVKRTGEKVFLECVQDMDHENMFWYRQDPGLGLRLIYFSYDVKMKEKGDIPEGYSVSREKKERFSLILESASTNQTSMYLCATQGTGTSIGGLFFGSGTQLSVL.